What follows is one TCR beta chain and its context. The antigen remains unidentified. The data stem from a study of T cell responses to AZD1222 COVID-19 vaccine. TCRdb keeps only in-frame clones here, not all; method: immunoSEQ multiplex PCR. The table records 200,000 to 250,000 clones, about 94% of them present only once. Study-wide points: Baseline testing showed seropositivity in only a handful of AZD1222 recipients.

The clonotype was recovered from an adult who received the MenACWY meningococcal vaccine as a control. Sequencing was performed on peripheral blood, taken 28 days after the second dose of the MenACWY control vaccine.

This chain's CDR3 is CASSNRDGGLGSYEQYF. Here the CDR3 DNA reads TGTGCCAGCAGCAACCGGGACGGCGGACTTGGCTCCTACGAGCAGTACTTC. The J gene is TRBJ2-7, the V gene TRBV21-1. TRBV21-1 is described as a pseudogene. CDR3 length equals 17 residues.